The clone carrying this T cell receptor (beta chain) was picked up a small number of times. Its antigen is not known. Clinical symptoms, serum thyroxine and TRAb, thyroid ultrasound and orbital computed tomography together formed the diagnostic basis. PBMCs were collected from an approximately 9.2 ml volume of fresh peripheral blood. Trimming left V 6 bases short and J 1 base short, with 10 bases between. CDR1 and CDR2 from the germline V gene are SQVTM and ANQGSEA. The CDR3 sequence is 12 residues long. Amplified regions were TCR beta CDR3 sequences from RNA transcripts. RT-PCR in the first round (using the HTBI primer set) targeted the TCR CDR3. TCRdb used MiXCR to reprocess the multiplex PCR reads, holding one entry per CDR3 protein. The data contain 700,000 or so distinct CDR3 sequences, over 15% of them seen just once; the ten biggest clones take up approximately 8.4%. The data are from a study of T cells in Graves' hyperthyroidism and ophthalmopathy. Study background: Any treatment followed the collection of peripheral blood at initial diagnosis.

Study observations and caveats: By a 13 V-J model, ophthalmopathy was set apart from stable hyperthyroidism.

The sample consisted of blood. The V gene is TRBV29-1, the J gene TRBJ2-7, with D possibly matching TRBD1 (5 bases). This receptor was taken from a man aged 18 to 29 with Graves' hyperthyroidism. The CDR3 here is CSVSTGSYEQYF. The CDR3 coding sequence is TGCAGCGTCTCCACAGGATCCTACGAGCAGTACTTC.